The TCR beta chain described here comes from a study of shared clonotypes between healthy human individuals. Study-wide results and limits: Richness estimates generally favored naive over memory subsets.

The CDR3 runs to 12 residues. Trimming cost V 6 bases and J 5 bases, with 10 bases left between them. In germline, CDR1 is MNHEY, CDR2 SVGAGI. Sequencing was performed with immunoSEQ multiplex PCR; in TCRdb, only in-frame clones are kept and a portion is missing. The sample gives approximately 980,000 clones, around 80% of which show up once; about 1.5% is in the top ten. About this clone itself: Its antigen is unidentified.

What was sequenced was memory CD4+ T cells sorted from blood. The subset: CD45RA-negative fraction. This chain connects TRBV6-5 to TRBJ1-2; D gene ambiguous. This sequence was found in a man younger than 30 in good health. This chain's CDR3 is CASRSTAYGYTF. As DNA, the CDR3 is TGTGCCAGCAGATCTACAGCGTATGGCTACACCTTC.